These T cell receptor beta chains were read from a single sample in a study of T-cell memory formation after mild COVID-19. TCRdb ran MiXCR on the 5' RACE reads and lists one entry per CDR3 protein. The table records roughly 110,000 distinct CDR3 sequences, about a sixth of them present only once. The specimen sequenced was PBMCs or a T cell subset sorted from them (not recorded which). These receptors all come from an adult woman who had mild COVID-19 (a few samples of this study predate the infection). Cell type and time point are not known. Each CDR3 is given with its conserved first and last residue. D genes are given only for firm matches. Some rows mark clone size as missing; the rest say once, few, many or name a class of expanded clone.

j_call: TRBJ2-5; v_call: TRBV12-3/TRBV12-4; clone_size: few; d_call: TRBD2; cdr3_aa: CASLRTSGGWETQYF; cdr3_nt: TGTGCCAGCCTTCGGACTAGCGGGGGGTGGGAGACCCAGTACTTC
j_call: TRBJ2-7; v_call: TRBV7-9; clone_size: few; d_call: .; cdr3_aa: CASSPTSQVGQYF; cdr3_nt: TGTGCCAGCAGCCCGACTAGTCAGGTCGGGCAGTACTTC
j_call: TRBJ2-2; v_call: TRBV7-9; clone_size: .; d_call: .; cdr3_aa: CASSRTSGTGNTGELFF; cdr3_nt: TGTGCCAGCAGTCGCACCTCCGGGACGGGGAACACCGGGGAGCTGTTTTTT
j_call: TRBJ2-7; v_call: TRBV5-5; clone_size: few; d_call: TRBD2; cdr3_aa: CASTRTSGTYEQYF; cdr3_nt: TGTGCCAGCACCCGGACTAGCGGGACCTACGAGCAGTACTTC
j_call: TRBJ2-5; v_call: TRBV12-3/TRBV12-4; clone_size: .; d_call: .; cdr3_aa: CASSLSGMGQETQYF; cdr3_nt: TGTGCCAGCAGTTTATCAGGGATGGGGCAAGAGACCCAGTACTTC
j_call: TRBJ2-3; v_call: TRBV4-1; clone_size: .; d_call: .; cdr3_aa: CASSQDRGSTDTQYF; cdr3_nt: TGCGCCAGCAGCCAAGATCGGGGTAGCACAGATACGCAGTATTTT
j_call: TRBJ2-4; v_call: TRBV7-8; clone_size: .; d_call: .; cdr3_aa: CASKESLAKNIQYF; cdr3_nt: TGTGCCAGCAAGGAAAGCTTAGCCAAAAACATTCAGTACTTC
j_call: TRBJ2-1; v_call: TRBV29-1; clone_size: .; d_call: .; cdr3_aa: CSVADLGGDEQFF; cdr3_nt: TGCAGCGTTGCGGATCTCGGGGGCGATGAGCAGTTCTTC
j_call: TRBJ1-1; v_call: TRBV24-1; clone_size: .; d_call: .; cdr3_aa: CATGGVDHETEAFF; cdr3_nt: TGTGCCACCGGGGGGGTGGACCACGAAACTGAAGCTTTCTTT
j_call: TRBJ2-5; v_call: TRBV4-1; clone_size: few; d_call: TRBD1; cdr3_aa: CASSLWPGQGSETQYF; cdr3_nt: TGCGCCAGCAGCCTTTGGCCGGGACAGGGCTCAGAGACCCAGTACTTC
j_call: TRBJ2-1; v_call: TRBV5-5; clone_size: many; d_call: TRBD2; cdr3_aa: CASSSRLAGGNNEQFF; cdr3_nt: TGTGCCAGCAGCTCACGACTAGCGGGGGGGAACAATGAGCAGTTCTTC
j_call: TRBJ2-3; v_call: TRBV15; clone_size: .; d_call: .; cdr3_aa: CATSRERTDTQYF; cdr3_nt: TGTGCCACCAGCAGAGAAAGGACCGATACGCAGTATTTT
j_call: TRBJ2-3; v_call: TRBV9; clone_size: .; d_call: TRBD1; cdr3_aa: CASSVGWTGGEDTQYF; cdr3_nt: TGTGCCAGCAGCGTAGGATGGACAGGGGGCGAAGATACGCAGTATTTT
j_call: TRBJ2-7; v_call: TRBV6-6; clone_size: few; d_call: .; cdr3_aa: CASSYSRPAYEQYF; cdr3_nt: TGTGCCAGCAGTTACTCGAGACCGGCGTACGAGCAGTACTTC
j_call: TRBJ2-5; v_call: TRBV9; clone_size: .; d_call: .; cdr3_aa: CASSVGLAVRETQYF; cdr3_nt: TGTGCCAGCAGCGTAGGCCTCGCGGTCCGAGAGACCCAGTACTTC
j_call: TRBJ2-2; v_call: TRBV7-6; clone_size: few; d_call: .; cdr3_aa: CASSETRTGELFF; cdr3_nt: TGTGCCAGCAGCGAAACAAGGACCGGGGAGCTGTTTTTT
j_call: TRBJ2-1; v_call: TRBV6-5; clone_size: .; d_call: TRBD2; cdr3_aa: CAASGYNEQFF; cdr3_nt: TGTGCCGCTAGCGGATACAATGAGCAGTTCTTC
j_call: TRBJ2-1; v_call: TRBV20-1; clone_size: few; d_call: .; cdr3_aa: CSAKTGGGNEQFF; cdr3_nt: TGCAGTGCTAAGACCGGGGGCGGCAATGAGCAGTTCTTC
j_call: TRBJ1-1; v_call: TRBV24-1; clone_size: .; d_call: .; cdr3_aa: CATSLSGPSTEAFF; cdr3_nt: TGTGCCACCAGTCTTTCAGGGCCAAGCACTGAAGCTTTCTTT
j_call: TRBJ2-7; v_call: TRBV19; clone_size: .; d_call: .; cdr3_aa: CASTAGNYEQYF; cdr3_nt: TGTGCCAGTACGGCAGGGAACTACGAGCAGTACTTC
j_call: TRBJ1-1; v_call: TRBV19; clone_size: .; d_call: .; cdr3_aa: CASRKNVGASGIAFF; cdr3_nt: TGTGCCAGTAGGAAAAATGTGGGGGCGTCGGGGATCGCTTTCTTT
j_call: TRBJ2-2; v_call: TRBV12-3/TRBV12-4; clone_size: few; d_call: .; cdr3_aa: CASSPRHTGELFF; cdr3_nt: TGTGCCAGCAGTCCGAGACACACCGGGGAGCTGTTTTTT
j_call: TRBJ2-1; v_call: TRBV6-5; clone_size: .; d_call: .; cdr3_aa: CASSYSIAEPYNEQFF; cdr3_nt: TGTGCCAGCAGTTACTCAATAGCGGAACCGTACAATGAGCAGTTCTTC
j_call: TRBJ1-4; v_call: TRBV6-6; clone_size: few; d_call: TRBD1; cdr3_aa: CASSISPPGEQGAGEKLFF; cdr3_nt: TGTGCCAGCAGTATATCCCCCCCCGGGGAACAGGGGGCAGGTGAAAAACTGTTTTTT
j_call: TRBJ2-3; v_call: TRBV15; clone_size: .; d_call: .; cdr3_aa: CATSREGRGPTDTQYF; cdr3_nt: TGTGCCACCAGCAGAGAGGGGCGGGGACCCACAGATACGCAGTATTTT
j_call: TRBJ2-1; v_call: TRBV6-2/TRBV6-3; clone_size: .; d_call: .; cdr3_aa: CASSPPLGQPYNEQFF; cdr3_nt: TGTGCCAGCAGTCCCCCCTTAGGACAGCCCTACAATGAGCAGTTCTTC
j_call: TRBJ2-7; v_call: TRBV13; clone_size: few; d_call: .; cdr3_aa: CASSFPGDEQYF; cdr3_nt: TGTGCCAGCAGCTTCCCCGGGGACGAGCAGTACTTC
j_call: TRBJ2-3; v_call: TRBV7-8; clone_size: .; d_call: TRBD2; cdr3_aa: CASSPSGDTQYF; cdr3_nt: TGTGCCAGCAGCCCTAGCGGGGATACGCAGTATTTT
j_call: TRBJ2-7; v_call: TRBV6-5; clone_size: many; d_call: .; cdr3_aa: CASSFIAGSSYEQYF; cdr3_nt: TGTGCCAGCAGTTTTATCGCAGGGAGCTCCTACGAGCAGTACTTC
j_call: TRBJ2-7; v_call: TRBV2; clone_size: .; d_call: .; cdr3_aa: CASSPAFTGYEQYF; cdr3_nt: TGTGCCAGCAGTCCGGCCTTTACAGGGTACGAGCAGTACTTC
j_call: TRBJ2-1; v_call: TRBV7-2; clone_size: few; d_call: .; cdr3_aa: CASSFHFGWGGLTDRQFF; cdr3_nt: TGTGCCAGCAGCTTCCATTTCGGCTGGGGCGGGCTTACTGACAGGCAGTTCTTC
j_call: TRBJ2-7; v_call: TRBV5-4; clone_size: .; d_call: TRBD1; cdr3_aa: CASSSHRGLQSYEQYF; cdr3_nt: TGTGCCAGCAGCTCCCACAGGGGGCTTCAATCCTACGAGCAGTACTTC
j_call: TRBJ2-3; v_call: TRBV7-2; clone_size: many; d_call: TRBD2; cdr3_aa: CASSSGGFTDTQYF; cdr3_nt: TGTGCCAGCAGCTCGGGGGGGTTCACAGATACGCAGTATTTT
j_call: TRBJ2-5; v_call: TRBV9; clone_size: few; d_call: .; cdr3_aa: CASSVVDYQETQYF; cdr3_nt: TGTGCCAGCAGCGTAGTAGACTACCAAGAGACCCAGTACTTC
j_call: TRBJ1-1; v_call: TRBV6-2/TRBV6-3; clone_size: few; d_call: .; cdr3_aa: CASSTRPQGGTEAFF; cdr3_nt: TGTGCCAGCAGTACCAGACCTCAGGGCGGCACTGAAGCTTTCTTT